This T cell receptor beta chain was profiled in a study of metastatic and nonmetastatic thyroid tumors. Study-level background: Repertoires of blood and of tissue (tumor or nodule) from malignant and benign thyroid patients were compared.

This clone has more than one count but fewer than ten. No patient had received any treatment before thyroid surgery. MiXCR was used by TCRdb to re-call the PCR reads. Of roughly 20,000 clones detected, just over 35% appear once; the ten largest clones hold 29%. The germline gives CDR1 SNHLY, CDR2 FYNNEI. The trim removed 3 bases at V and 6 bases at J, leaving 5 bases unmatched. The CDR3 covers 14 residues. Sequenced material: tumor tissue. This TCR was sampled from a female donor with papillary thyroid cancer or a benign thyroid nodule (not recorded which). Some clones in this sample may be carry-over from other donors' samples. This chain joins TRBV2 and TRBJ2-7; 10 nucleotides match TRBD2. Written as DNA, the CDR3 is TGTGCCAGCAGTGATGTAGCGGGAGGTCGCGAGCAGTACTTC. Translation gives CASSDVAGGREQYF.